This passage covers 22 T cell receptor beta chains from one sample sequenced in a study of blood T cell repertoires in COVID-19. Some clones are missing from TCRdb's copy, which holds only in-frame ones; the method was immunoSEQ multiplex PCR. The repertoire holds 150,000 to 200,000 clones, with 84% as singletons. The source material was peripheral blood. All receptors derive from a woman between 65 and 79 years old with COVID-19, enrolled during active disease.

This sequence joins TRBV6-6 and TRBJ1-2; a possible D gene is TRBD1 (6 bases). V shed 6 bases and J shed 5 bases, with 16 bases lying between them. The V gene's germline CDR1 is MNHNY and CDR2 SVGAGI (reference sequence). The CDR3 consists of 14 residues. CDR3: CASSLPGAGYGYTF. The CDR3 DNA sequence: TGTGCCAGCAGCCTCCCAGGGGCTGGATATGGCTACACCTTC.

The chain couples TRBV5-1 to TRBJ1-2; TRBD1 aligns across 10 bases. The CDR3 extends over 15 amino acids. Germline CDR1 and CDR2: SGHRS and YFSETQ. V lost 0 bases and J lost 3; bases outside the gene matches: 2. Here the CDR3 DNA reads TGCGCCAGCAGCTTGGGGGGACAGGGGTACTATGGCTACACCTTC. Its translation is CASSLGGQGYYGYTF.

V is TRBV29-1 and J is TRBJ1-1; weak D call: TRBD1 (6 bases). The V gene lost 6 bases and the J gene lost 5 bases, with 13 bases spanning the gap. Germline CDR1 is SQVTM and CDR2 is ANQGSEA. The CDR3 is 12 residues long. The CDR3: CSVGRDNTEAFF. In DNA, the CDR3 is TGCAGCGTCGGCCGGGACAATACTGAAGCTTTCTTT.

The chain joins TRBV19 to TRBJ1-2; TRBD1 aligns across 9 bases. This CDR3 comprises 14 residues. Trimming cost V 7 bases and J 2 bases; bases outside gene matches: 5. Germline CDR1 LNHDA, CDR2 SQIVND (reference sequence). The CDR3 DNA reads as TGTGCCAGTAAGCTCGGACAGGGGAACTATGGCTACACCTTC. Its protein product is CASKLGQGNYGYTF. Full variable domain (missing parts from reference TRBV19 and TRBJ1-2): DGGITQSPKYLFRKEGQNVTLSCEQNLNHDAMYWYRQDPGQGLRLIYYSQIVNDFQKGDIAEGYSVSREKKESFPLTVTSAQKNPTAFYLCASKLGQGNYGYTFGSGTRLTVV.

The chain is built from TRBV15 and TRBJ1-3; D call uncertain. Germline assignment: CDR1 LNHNV and CDR2 YYDKDF (reference sequence). Trimming removed 5 bases from V and 3 bases from J, with 8 bases in between. This CDR3 has 13 residues. The CDR3 DNA is TGTGCCACCAGCCGCCAGGATGGAAACACCATATATTTT. Its protein product is CATSRQDGNTIYF.

The chain uses TRBV18 and TRBJ1-4; D gene ambiguous. V was clipped by 5 bases and J by 1 base, with 14 bases between them. Germline V gene sequence: CDR1 KGHSH, CDR2 LQKENI. This CDR3 comprises 16 residues. The CDR3 coding sequence is TGTGCCAGCTCATCCACTCTTTCCTTAACTAATGAAAAACTGTTTTTT. Protein sequence: CASSSTLSLTNEKLFF.

The J gene is TRBJ1-6, the V gene TRBV5-6; D not certain. V was cut by 1 base and J by 10 bases, with 12 bases left in between. The CDR3 is 14 amino acids. Germline CDR1 is SGHDT and CDR2 is YYEEEE. The CDR3 nucleotides read TGTGCCAGCAGCTTGCGGGATACCAGATCACCCCTCCACTTT. Translating it yields CASSLRDTRSPLHF.

V gene TRBV2 combines with J gene TRBJ2-1, with D maybe TRBD2 (6 bases). Trimming removed 5 bases from V and 8 bases from J, with 16 bases in between. In germline, CDR1 is SNHLY, CDR2 FYNNEI. The CDR3 is made up of 14 amino acids. As DNA, the CDR3 is TGTGCCAGCAGTAGAAGCCTGGGGGACTATGAGCAGTTCTTC. This encodes CASSRSLGDYEQFF.

The rearrangement joins TRBV27 to TRBJ2-5; perhaps TRBD2 as D (7 bases). Germline V gene lookup returns CDR1 MNHEY and CDR2 SMNVEV (reference sequence). This CDR3 region has 15 residues. The germline V and J ends were trimmed by 1 base and 4 bases, with 13 bases remaining between them. The CDR3 loop is CASSLLGGAGETQYF. The CDR3 DNA follows: TGTGCCAGCAGTTTATTGGGGGGGGCGGGAGAGACCCAGTACTTC.

J is TRBJ2-1 and V is TRBV3-1 (or the pseudogene TRBV3-2), with D unclear. Germline lookup yields CDR1 LGHDT and CDR2 YNNKEL (reference sequence). Trimming took off 4 bases at V and 7 bases at J, with 11 bases between the two ends. The length of the CDR3 is 13 residues. CDR3 sequence: CASSPFRSNEQFF. The CDR3 bases are TGTGCCAGCAGCCCCTTTCGGAGTAATGAGCAGTTCTTC.

This chain links TRBV11-3 with TRBJ2-1, with 7 bases that match TRBD1. Germline V CDR1 and CDR2: SGHNT, YENEEA. The CDR3 is 14 amino acids. J was trimmed by 8 bases and V by 7 bases; bases with no gene match: 11. The CDR3 loop reads CASTLHRGKYEQFF. CDR3 sequence (DNA): TGTGCCAGCACACTACACAGGGGAAAGTATGAGCAGTTCTTC.

V is TRBV10-3 and J is TRBJ2-2; 12 nucleotides align to TRBD2. Germline trimming cut 8 bases from V and 0 bases from J; bases unmatched to any gene: 4. CDR1 ENHRY and CDR2 SYGVKD come from the germline V gene. This CDR3 region has 16 residues. CDR3 in DNA: TGTGCCATCGGGCTAGCGGGGGGGGCGAACACCGGGGAGCTGTTTTTT. Translating gives CAIGLAGGANTGELFF.

The chain recombines TRBV18 with TRBJ2-7; TRBD1 matches 10 bases. J gave up 1 base and V 3 bases, and 9 bases lay outside the gene matches. CDR3 length equals 17 residues. Germline assignment: CDR1 KGHSH and CDR2 LQKENI. Here the CDR3 reads CASSPYPRQGASYEQYF. The CDR3 nucleotides read TGTGCCAGCTCACCTTACCCCCGACAGGGGGCTTCCTACGAGCAGTACTTC.

The chain has TRBV30 and TRBJ1-3; D is unresolved. CDR3 length: 11 residues. With 5 bases removed from V and 4 bases from J, the gap between germline ends came to 6 bases. The germline V gene encodes CDR1 GTSNPN and CDR2 SVGIG (reference sequence). CDR3 DNA sequence: TGTGCCTGGGTCAGGGGAAACACCATATATTTT. Amino acids: CAWVRGNTIYF.

This clone was seen more than once but under ten times. The chain recombines TRBV28 with TRBJ2-5; TRBD1 aligns across 9 bases. Per the germline V gene, CDR1 is MDHEN and CDR2 is SYDVKM. The CDR3 runs 14 residues. V gave up 3 bases and J gave up 6 bases; unmatched junction bases: 5. In nucleotides, the CDR3 is TGTGCCAGCAGTTTCCGGGACAGGGCCAAGACCCAGTACTTC. Protein: CASSFRDRAKTQYF.

V and J are TRBV7-3 and TRBJ2-3, with a tentative D call TRBD2 (6 bases). Germline V gene data show CDR1 as SGHTA and CDR2 as FQGTGA. The length of the CDR3 is 17 residues. The V gene lost 0 bases and the J gene lost 3 bases, with 16 bases spanning the gap. The CDR3 loop is CASSLTPWGGGTDTQYF. The CDR3 DNA reads TGTGCCAGCAGCTTAACCCCGTGGGGTGGGGGGACAGATACGCAGTATTTT.

This chain connects TRBV5-1 to TRBJ1-3; no firm D call. The CDR3 runs to 16 residues. The V gene's germline CDR1 is SGHRS and CDR2 YFSETQ. V gave up 4 bases and J gave up 0 bases, with 14 bases separating them. The DNA of the CDR3 is TGCGCCAGCAGCCCAGCAGGTGCCCTCTCTGGAAACACCATATATTTT. Encoded protein: CASSPAGALSGNTIYF.

The chain has TRBV29-1 and TRBJ1-5; tentative D call: TRBD1 (5 bases). Germline V gene sequence: CDR1 SQVTM, CDR2 ANQGSEA. CDR3 length equals 13 residues. Trimming removed 7 bases from V and 3 bases from J, with 13 bases in between. This CDR3 reads CSASDSYNQPQHF. CDR3 nucleotides: TGCAGCGCCTCCGACAGTTACAATCAGCCCCAGCATTTT.

V usage is TRBV6-5 and J usage is TRBJ2-1, with 11 bases lining up with TRBD1. The junction had 5 bases not matched to a gene; V was cut back by 6 bases and J by 7 bases. Germline lookup yields CDR1 MNHEY and CDR2 SVGAGI. This CDR3 spans 14 amino acids. Here the CDR3 reads CASSRTGGLNEQFF. In DNA form, the CDR3 reads TGTGCCAGCAGCAGGACAGGGGGCTTGAATGAGCAGTTCTTC.

This clone was seen more than once but under ten times. This rearrangement joins TRBV9 to TRBJ1-1; 7 bases are a match to TRBD1. CDR1 and CDR2 (germline): SGDLS, YYNGEE. The V segment lost 2 bases and the J segment 4 bases; nucleotides outside the gene matches: 5. CDR3 size: 14 residues. The CDR3 sequence is CASSVLTGATEAFF. The CDR3 DNA is TGTGCCAGCAGCGTTCTAACAGGGGCCACTGAAGCTTTCTTT.

V is TRBV10-2 and J is TRBJ2-3, with 7 nucleotides matching TRBD1. With 8 bases clipped from V and 2 bases from J, the junction kept 10 bases outside the gene matches. The germline gives CDR1 WSHSY, CDR2 SAAADI. This CDR3 comprises 15 residues. The CDR3 spells CASLWTGTATDTQYF. CDR3 DNA sequence: TGCGCCAGCCTATGGACCGGGACAGCCACAGATACGCAGTATTTT.

This chain joins TRBV18 and TRBJ2-3; D may be TRBD2 (6 bases). Trimming took off 6 bases at V and 2 bases at J, with 24 bases between the two ends. CDR3 size: 18 residues. Germline loops: CDR1 KGHSH, CDR2 LQKENI. CDR3 loop: CASSGTSYGAPNTDTQYF. The CDR3 DNA sequence: TGTGCCAGCTCGGGAACTAGCTATGGAGCACCGAACACAGATACGCAGTATTTT.